The 29 T cell receptor beta chains listed next were all sequenced from one sample in a study of blood T cells in healthy people across ages. Together with a sample-barcoded 5' primer, a J-beta primer mix was included in a second PCR lasting roughly 7 to 11 cycles. TCRdb re-called the 5' RACE reads with MiXCR, one entry per CDR3 protein. The sample carries roughly 1,700,000 distinct CDR3 sequences, roughly 28% recorded once. The specimen was blood. Source of these receptors: a woman in her twenties or thirties in good health.

This clonotype was counted ten times or more. The rearrangement links TRBV20-1 to TRBJ2-5; D is uncertain. This CDR3 is built from 11 residues. Trimming stripped 3 bases from V and 2 bases from J, with 4 bases between. Germline loops: CDR1 DFQATT, CDR2 SNEGSKA (reference sequence). The CDR3 loop is CSASGQETQYF. Here the CDR3 DNA reads TGCAGTGCTAGCGGGCAAGAGACCCAGTACTTC.

This clonotype has only one observation. The chain couples TRBV12-3 or TRBV12-4 to TRBJ2-3; 8 bases map to TRBD2. V lost 5 bases to trimming and J lost 4 bases; unmatched junction nucleotides: 5. This CDR3 spans 14 amino acids. The CDR3 protein is CASSRSGSADTQYF. In DNA form, the CDR3 reads TGTGCCAGCAGTCGGAGCGGGAGCGCAGATACGCAGTATTTT.

This rearrangement joins TRBV5-1 to TRBJ2-4; D is possibly TRBD1 (5 bases). The J call may be faulty, since TRBJ2-7 better matches the DNA end. This CDR3 is 13 amino acids long. Germline loops: CDR1 SGHRS, CDR2 YFSETQ. CDR3 sequence reads: CASSLDRSIEQYF. CDR3 in DNA: TGCGCCAGCAGCTTGGACAGGTCCATCGAGCAGTACTTC.

The table lists this clonotype with a few counts. The chain couples TRBV6-2 or TRBV6-3 to TRBJ2-3, with 12 bases identical to TRBD2. Germline V gene lookup returns CDR1 MNHEY and CDR2 SVGEGT. This CDR3 spans 14 amino acids. J was trimmed by 4 bases and V by 10 bases; bases with no gene match: 6. The CDR3: CATETSGSADTQYF. For the CDR3, the DNA is TGTGCCACAGAGACTAGCGGGAGTGCAGATACGCAGTATTTT.

The chain's CDR3 is CASSAGVGTGSQNGYTF. CDR3 nucleotides: TGTGCCAGCAGTGCAGGGGTCGGGACAGGGTCGCAGAATGGCTACACCTTC. This rearrangement joins TRBV2 to TRBJ1-2, with 9 bases identical to TRBD1. The ends lost 4 bases at V and 6 bases at J; junction bases unmatched: 15. CDR1 and CDR2 (germline): SNHLY, FYNNEI. There are 17 residues in the CDR3.

This clonotype was picked up many times. The CDR3 sequence: CASSVRLGYEQYF. CDR3 coding DNA: TGTGCCAGCAGCGTAAGACTAGGCTACGAGCAGTACTTC. This chain connects TRBV9 to TRBJ2-7; D possibly corresponds to TRBD2 (6 bases). Trimming removed 1 base from V and 3 bases from J, with 8 bases in between. Germline CDR1 is SGDLS and CDR2 is YYNGEE. CDR3 length equals 13 residues.

The chain is built from TRBV7-2 and TRBJ1-1; D remains unclear. Trimming removed 1 base from V and 0 bases from J, with 6 bases in between. The length of the CDR3 is 14 residues. CDR1 and CDR2 from the germline V gene are SGHTA and FQGNSA. The CDR3 DNA reads as TGTGCCAGCAGCTTAGTAATCGTGAACACTGAAGCTTTCTTT. As protein: CASSLVIVNTEAFF.

This clonotype was found a few times. The chain recombines TRBV12-3 or TRBV12-4 with TRBJ1-2; D may be TRBD1 (5 bases). The CDR3 runs to 13 residues. The germline V and J ends were trimmed by 7 bases and 7 bases, with 16 bases remaining between them. The CDR3 loop is CASIYAGGGGYTF. The CDR3 DNA is TGTGCCAGCATCTATGCGGGGGGTGGTGGCTACACCTTC.

Comment on this clonotype: Given a much more abundant clone one base away, this may be a read error. The chain carries TRBV27 and TRBJ2-5, with D unresolved. Germline V gene lookup returns CDR1 MNHEY and CDR2 SMNVEV (reference sequence). Trimming stripped 2 bases from V and 11 bases from J, with 15 bases between. The CDR3 consists of 13 residues. The DNA for the CDR3 is TGTGCCAGCAGTTTAAATAATCTCAATGAGCAGTACTTC. Protein sequence: CASSLNNLNEQYF.

This clonotype was counted a single time. This rearrangement joins TRBV30 to TRBJ2-1; possible D gene TRBD1, 6 bases. Germline-derived CDR1 and CDR2 are GTSNPN and SVGIG (reference sequence). The CDR3 is made up of 13 amino acids. Deletions cut 3 bases from V and 4 bases from J, with 10 bases between. The CDR3 DNA follows: TGTGCCTGGAGGGGGACACTTTACAATGAGCAGTTCTTC. This sequence encodes CAWRGTLYNEQFF.

This clonotype was observed a handful of times. V and J are TRBV9 and TRBJ2-3, with TRBD2 identical over 12 bases. CDR1 is SGDLS, CDR2 YYNGEE, per germline. The CDR3 contains 15 residues. The ends lost 4 bases at V and 6 bases at J; junction bases unmatched: 6. In nucleotides, the CDR3 is TGTGCCAGCAGCCACGAGACTAGCGGGAGCGATACGCAGTATTTT. Its translation is CASSHETSGSDTQYF. Combining the CDR3 with reference TRBV9 and TRBJ2-3 gives the whole variable domain DSGVTQTPKHLITATGQRVTLRCSPRSGDLSVYWYQQSLDQGLQFLIQYYNGEERAKGNILERFSAQQFPDLHSELNLSSLELGDSALYFCASSHETSGSDTQYFGPGTRLTVL.

This clonotype has just a few counts. The V gene is TRBV7-2, the J gene TRBJ2-5; the D is unclear. Germline assignment: CDR1 SGHTA and CDR2 FQGNSA. This CDR3 has 12 residues. Trimming removed 6 bases from V and 7 bases from J, with 12 bases in between. CDR3 loop: CASSGVLGTQYF. CDR3 coding DNA: TGTGCCAGCAGTGGCGTGTTGGGGACCCAGTACTTC.

V is TRBV7-9 and J is TRBJ2-1; no clear D gene. Germline CDR1 SEHNR, CDR2 FQNEAQ (reference sequence). Trimming removed 5 bases from V and 2 bases from J, with 13 bases in between. The CDR3 is made up of 15 amino acids. The CDR3 loop is CASSVEAATYNEQFF. CDR3 nucleotide sequence: TGTGCCAGCAGCGTTGAGGCGGCCACCTACAATGAGCAGTTCTTC.

There are a few counts of this clonotype. The rearrangement uses TRBV29-1 and TRBJ1-1; perhaps TRBD1 as D (6 bases). Trimming shortened V by 6 bases and J by 6 bases, and 26 bases separated the two germline ends. Germline V lookup: CDR1 SQVTM, CDR2 ANQGSEA. The CDR3 is 16 amino acids. CDR3 residues: CSVPSRDWGPYAEAFF. The CDR3, as DNA: TGCAGCGTCCCCTCGCGGGACTGGGGGCCTTACGCTGAAGCTTTCTTT.

Note on this clonotype: Just one base apart from a much larger clone, this may be a read error. The J gene is TRBJ2-1, the V gene TRBV20-1; 7 bases map to TRBD2. Matching the DNA end better, TRBJ2-7 makes the J call doubtful. CDR3 length equals 14 residues. The V gene's germline CDR1 is DFQATT and CDR2 SNEGSKA (reference sequence). This chain's CDR3 is CSAIGLAAYNEQYF. CDR3 in DNA: TGCAGTGCTATAGGGCTAGCGGCCTACAATGAGCAGTACTTC.

The chain recombines TRBV28 with TRBJ2-7; a possible D gene is TRBD1 (6 bases). Trimming left V 2 bases short and J 4 bases short, with 15 bases between. This CDR3 region has 15 residues. Germline values: CDR1 MDHEN, CDR2 SYDVKM. CDR3 coding DNA: TGTGCCAGCAGTTTAAGTCAGGGGCCAAGATACGAGCAGTACTTC. It specifies CASSLSQGPRYEQYF. The full variable domain, with the rest looked up from reference TRBV28 and TRBJ2-7, is DVKVTQSSRYLVKRTGEKVFLECVQDMDHENMFWYRQDPGLGLRLIYFSYDVKMKEKGDIPEGYSVSREKKERFSLILESASTNQTSMYLCASSLSQGPRYEQYFGPGTRLTVT.

This chain uses TRBV20-1 with TRBJ2-3; D is undetermined. Germline V gene sequence: CDR1 DFQATT, CDR2 SNEGSKA (reference sequence). V was trimmed by 5 bases and J by 3 bases, leaving 9 bases between them. There are 12 residues in the CDR3. The CDR3 here is CSAPNPTDTQYF. As DNA, the CDR3 is TGCAGTGCTCCGAACCCAACAGATACGCAGTATTTT.

The chain recombines TRBV20-1 with TRBJ2-7, with 7 bases that match TRBD1. The V and J ends lost 3 bases and 5 bases, in that order; junction bases with no gene match: 7. The CDR3 covers 13 residues. Germline values: CDR1 DFQATT, CDR2 SNEGSKA (reference sequence). CDR3 protein: CSARGNRGHEQYF. The CDR3 coding sequence is TGCAGTGCTAGGGGAAACAGGGGCCACGAGCAGTACTTC.

The CDR3 reads CASSLMREQPQHF. DNA of the CDR3: TGTGCCAGCAGCTTAATGCGGGAACAGCCCCAGCATTTT. The chain joins TRBV7-6 to TRBJ1-5, with D hard to call. In germline, CDR1 is SGHVS, CDR2 FNYEAQ. Trimming took 2 bases from V and 7 from J, leaving 9 bases between them. CDR3 length: 13 amino acids. Full variable domain (missing parts from reference TRBV7-6 and TRBJ1-5): GAGVSQSPRYKVTKRGQDVALRCDPISGHVSLYWYRQALGQGPEFLTYFNYEAQQDKSGLPNDRFSAERPEGSISTLTIQRTEQRDSAMYRCASSLMREQPQHFGDGTRLSIL.

This clonotype occurred many times. The V call is TRBV7-2, the J call TRBJ1-2; D is perhaps TRBD1 (5 bases). The V gene lost 2 bases and the J gene lost 6 bases, with 13 bases spanning the gap. The germline V gene has CDR1 SGHTA and CDR2 FQGNSA. The CDR3 covers 14 residues. CDR3 in amino acids: CASSLRKGGDGYTF. CDR3 bases: TGTGCCAGCAGCTTAAGAAAGGGAGGGGATGGCTACACCTTC.

The genes are TRBV9 and TRBJ2-3, with a weak D call TRBD1 (6 bases). CDR3 length equals 15 residues. Germline assignment: CDR1 SGDLS and CDR2 YYNGEE. V was shortened by 1 base and J by 2 bases, with 11 bases between the two germline ends. CDR3 coding DNA: TGTGCCAGCAGCGTAATGGGGGACAACACAGATACGCAGTATTTT. It specifies CASSVMGDNTDTQYF. Complete variable domain (other parts from reference TRBV9 and TRBJ2-3): DSGVTQTPKHLITATGQRVTLRCSPRSGDLSVYWYQQSLDQGLQFLIQYYNGEERAKGNILERFSAQQFPDLHSELNLSSLELGDSALYFCASSVMGDNTDTQYFGPGTRLTVL.

The genes are TRBV7-8 and TRBJ2-7; the match to TRBD2 covers 7 bases. Germline assignment: CDR1 SGHVS and CDR2 FQNEAQ. Unmatched junction bases numbered 10, after V lost 5 bases and J lost 0 bases. The CDR3 runs 16 residues. Here the CDR3 DNA reads TGTGCCAGCAGCCCCTCTGACGGGGGGAGCTCCTACGAGCAGTACTTC. Translating it yields CASSPSDGGSSYEQYF.

The chain couples TRBV20-1 to TRBJ2-4; TRBD2 is a possible D gene (6 bases). Germline V lookup: CDR1 DFQATT, CDR2 SNEGSKA (reference sequence). V was clipped by 5 bases and J by 2 bases, with 10 bases between them. The CDR3 contains 13 residues. CDR3 amino acids: CSAVRESKNIQYF. The CDR3, as DNA: TGCAGTGCTGTACGGGAGTCCAAAAACATTCAGTACTTC.

This clonotype occurred a few times. V gene TRBV7-2 combines with J gene TRBJ2-1; D gene ambiguous. V dropped 1 base and J dropped 12 bases, with 10 bases sitting between them. CDR3 size: 12 residues. Per germline, CDR1 SGHTA and CDR2 FQGNSA. The CDR3 reads CASSLEGRRQFF. CDR3 coding DNA: TGTGCCAGCAGCTTAGAGGGCCGTCGGCAGTTCTTC.

A remark on this clonotype: This may come from a read error, since a much larger clone is one base off. The rearrangement links TRBV7-6 to TRBJ2-7; D is ambiguous. This CDR3 is built from 14 residues. The germline V gene has CDR1 SGHVS and CDR2 FNYEAQ. CDR3 in DNA: TGTGCCTGCAGCCCAGGACCGGGCTCCTACGAGCAGTACTTC. This sequence encodes CACSPGPGSYEQYF.

The chain uses TRBV18 and TRBJ1-2, with D unresolved. Germline V lookup: CDR1 KGHSH, CDR2 LQKENI. Trimming took 1 base from V and 0 from J, leaving 9 bases between them. The CDR3 sequence is 15 residues long. The CDR3 here is CASSPQAEANYGYTF. The CDR3 DNA follows: TGTGCCAGCTCACCACAGGCGGAAGCTAACTATGGCTACACCTTC.

This sequence joins TRBV12-3 or TRBV12-4 and TRBJ2-5; unclear D gene. The germline V and J ends were trimmed by 0 bases and 7 bases, with 6 bases remaining between them. CDR3 length equals 12 residues. The DNA for the CDR3 is TGTGCCAGCAGTTTAGCCAGACCGACCCAGTACTTC. This gives the protein CASSLARPTQYF.

V and J are TRBV12-3 or TRBV12-4 and TRBJ2-3, with TRBD2 as a possible D gene (6 bases). This CDR3 spans 15 amino acids. The V end lost 5 bases, the J end lost 4 bases, and 16 bases lay between the germline ends. Here the CDR3 reads CASSTGGFRADTQYF. CDR3 nucleotides: TGTGCCAGCAGTACCGGGGGTTTTAGAGCAGATACGCAGTATTTT.

This rearrangement joins TRBV11-2 to TRBJ1-1; no clear D. V was pared by 2 bases and J by 7 bases, with 14 bases between. Per germline, CDR1 SGHAT and CDR2 FQNNGV. CDR3 length: 14 residues. CDR3 protein: CASSLQGRKGEAFF. The CDR3 coding sequence is TGTGCCAGCAGCTTACAAGGCAGGAAGGGTGAAGCTTTCTTT.